This T cell receptor (beta chain) was sequenced for a study of T cell responses to AZD1222 COVID-19 vaccine. Measured with immunoSEQ multiplex PCR; TCRdb has only the in-frame clones, and not every one. The sample holds around 110,000 clones; about four fifths are singletons and the top ten take around 9.9%. This clone appeared a few times. Per germline, CDR1 MNHNS and CDR2 SASEGT. This CDR3 contains 10 residues. Between the trimmed V and J ends, which lost 2 bases and 11 bases, there was a span of 4 bases. The chain uses TRBV6-1 and TRBJ1-5; no firm D call. This material consisted of peripheral blood, taken on day 0 of AZD1222 vaccination. The clonotype was recovered from an adult in good health. The CDR3 DNA reads TGTGCCAGCAGTGAATGGACCCAGCATTTT. This sequence encodes CASSEWTQHF.